What follows are 20 T cell receptor beta chains derived from one specimen sequenced in a study of OX40 agonist ivuxolimab in advanced cancers. Repertoires were generated with immunoSEQ multiplex PCR, while TCRdb's copy carries only in-frame clones and drops some. The sample has about 71,000 clones, approximately 89% seen once. This specimen was CD4+ or CD8+ T cells sorted from blood, taken in a trial of the OX40 agonist ivuxolimab. These receptors were obtained from an adult with an advanced solid tumor such as melanoma, head and neck, liver or kidney cancer.

CDR3 nucleotides: TGCGCCAGCAGCCTATCGGGACTAGCGAAATACAATGAGCAGTTCTTC. This encodes CASSLSGLAKYNEQFF. The rearrangement joins TRBV4-1 to TRBJ2-1, with 10 nucleotides matching TRBD2. The CDR3 has 16 amino acids. Germline V CDR1 and CDR2: MGHRA, YSYEKL. Unmatched junction bases numbered 7, after V lost 4 bases and J lost 4 bases.

The gene calls are TRBV5-5 and TRBJ2-5, with D possibly being TRBD2 (5 bases). From germline, CDR1 is SGHKS and CDR2 YYEKEE (reference sequence). The CDR3 extends over 13 amino acids. Trimming removed 5 bases from V and 2 bases from J, with 10 bases in between. CDR3 amino acids: CASRAGYQETQYF. The CDR3 DNA sequence: TGTGCCAGCAGGGCGGGCTATCAAGAGACCCAGTACTTC.

This chain joins TRBV18 and TRBJ2-6, with D unresolved. V was clipped by 4 bases and J by 0 bases, with 7 bases between them. CDR1 and CDR2 from the germline V gene are KGHSH and LQKENI. CDR3 length: 15 amino acids. CDR3 residues: CASSRWTSGANVLTF. CDR3 nucleotide sequence: TGTGCCAGCTCACGGTGGACCTCTGGGGCCAACGTCCTGACTTTC.

V and J are TRBV10-2 and TRBJ1-1, with D possibly matching TRBD1 (6 bases). The CDR3 runs 15 residues. Trimming took 2 bases from V and 6 from J, leaving 16 bases between them. Germline V lookup: CDR1 WSHSY, CDR2 SAAADI. CDR3: CASSEGAGVGPEAFF. Here the CDR3 DNA reads TGCGCCAGCAGTGAGGGGGCAGGGGTTGGGCCTGAAGCTTTCTTT.

The chain carries TRBV6-1 and TRBJ2-5; 8 bases are shared with TRBD1. The CDR3 runs to 14 residues. In germline, CDR1 is MNHNS, CDR2 SASEGT. With V trimmed by 5 bases and J by 5 bases, 7 bases remained unmatched. CDR3 sequence (DNA): TGTGCCAGCAGTAAATCAGGGGGCTGGGAGACCCAGTACTTC. Amino acids: CASSKSGGWETQYF.

The chain combines TRBV6-1 with TRBJ1-6, with a weak D call TRBD1 (5 bases). The germline gives CDR1 MNHNS, CDR2 SASEGT. Trimming left V 8 bases short and J 14 bases short, with 16 bases between. The CDR3 runs 12 residues. This CDR3 reads CASLGPLGTLHF. CDR3 nucleotides: TGTGCCAGCTTGGGGCCCTTAGGAACCCTCCACTTT.

The rearrangement uses TRBV7-4 and TRBJ1-3; 8 bases map to TRBD1. The germline gives CDR1 SGHVT, CDR2 SQSDAQ. The CDR3 runs 15 residues. The V segment lost 3 bases and the J segment 4 bases; nucleotides outside the gene matches: 5. The CDR3: CASSFGTGKGNTIYF. The CDR3 DNA reads as TGTGCCAGCAGCTTTGGGACAGGCAAGGGAAACACCATATATTTT.

The V call is TRBV10-1, the J call TRBJ1-1; D unresolved. Trimming shortened V by 9 bases and J by 3 bases, and 14 bases separated the two germline ends. Germline V CDR1 and CDR2: WNHNN, SYGVQD (reference sequence). The CDR3 extends over 13 amino acids. In DNA, the CDR3 is TGCGCCAGTAGTAGGCCTGGTGACACTGAAGCTTTCTTT. Translated: CASSRPGDTEAFF.

The chain links TRBV7-2 to TRBJ2-7; perhaps TRBD1 as D (6 bases). This CDR3 has 15 amino acids. Trimming took 4 bases from V and 9 from J, leaving 22 bases between them. Germline lookup yields CDR1 SGHTA and CDR2 FQGNSA. The CDR3 sequence: CASSSFGQGPAGQYF. The CDR3 region has the DNA TGTGCCAGCAGCTCGTTCGGGCAGGGGCCCGCTGGGCAGTACTTC.

V usage is TRBV7-9 and J usage is TRBJ1-2; D remains unclear. V dropped 4 bases and J dropped 8 bases, with 17 bases sitting between them. The CDR3 sequence is 14 residues long. CDR1 and CDR2 from the germline V gene are SEHNR and FQNEAQ (reference sequence). The CDR3 spells CASSSTEVDLGYTF. In DNA form, the CDR3 reads TGTGCCAGCAGCTCTACCGAGGTCGACCTGGGCTACACCTTC.

As DNA, the CDR3 is TGCGCCAGCAGCGCTAATCAGGGAGTATCAAATGAGCAGTTCTTC. It yields the protein CASSANQGVSNEQFF. The chain joins TRBV5-1 to TRBJ2-1, with D tentatively TRBD1 or TRBD2 (5 bases each). The CDR3 is 15 amino acids. Germline CDR1 and CDR2: SGHRS and YFSETQ. V gave up 4 bases and J gave up 7 bases, with 18 bases separating them.

The rearrangement links TRBV11-2 to TRBJ2-7; D not resolved. Germline values: CDR1 SGHAT, CDR2 FQNNGV. Trimming left V 1 base short and J 5 bases short, with 9 bases between. CDR3 length: 13 amino acids. The CDR3 region has the DNA TGTGCCAGCAGCTTAGTAGGTGCTGACGAGCAGTACTTC. Protein sequence: CASSLVGADEQYF.

J is TRBJ1-4 and V is TRBV5-1; possibly TRBD1 for D (5 bases). The V gene lost 8 bases and the J gene lost 2 bases, with 10 bases spanning the gap. This CDR3 contains 13 residues. Germline CDR1 and CDR2: SGHRS and YFSETQ. The CDR3 DNA is TGCGCCAGTCGGGACTCCACTAATGAAAAACTGTTTTTT. The encoded protein is CASRDSTNEKLFF.

The CDR3 protein is CASGGNTEAFF. The CDR3 nucleotides are TGTGCCAGTGGCGGGAACACTGAAGCTTTCTTT. The V and J genes are TRBV28 and TRBJ1-1; D gene ambiguous. V was shortened by 9 bases and J by 1 base, with 6 bases between the two germline ends. CDR3 length: 11 amino acids. CDR1 and CDR2 from the germline V gene are MDHEN and SYDVKM.

The chain is built from TRBV20-1 and TRBJ1-2; D uncertain. From germline, CDR1 is DFQATT and CDR2 SNEGSKA (reference sequence). The CDR3 consists of 11 residues. V dropped 0 bases and J dropped 13 bases, with 12 bases sitting between them. In DNA form, the CDR3 reads TGCAGTGCTAGAGATACGGCGGCATTCACCTTC. Its translation: CSARDTAAFTF.

The V and J genes are TRBV20-1 and TRBJ1-2; D is unclear. The germline gives CDR1 DFQATT, CDR2 SNEGSKA (reference sequence). The CDR3 loop spans 9 amino acids. Trimming stripped 4 bases from V and 12 bases from J, with 9 bases between. The CDR3 sequence is CSAMGTNTF. The CDR3 nucleotides read TGCAGTGCTATGGGCACCAACACCTTC.

This chain uses TRBV7-6 with TRBJ2-7, with 8 bases lining up with TRBD1. With 2 bases clipped from V and 4 bases from J, the junction kept 10 bases outside the gene matches. In germline, CDR1 is SGHVS, CDR2 FNYEAQ. The CDR3 spans 16 residues. The CDR3 sequence: CASSLMAPGGSYEQYF. The CDR3 nucleotides are TGTGCCAGCAGCTTAATGGCCCCAGGGGGCAGTTACGAGCAGTACTTC. Full variable domain (rest looked up from reference TRBV7-6 and TRBJ2-7): GAGVSQSPRYKVTKRGQDVALRCDPISGHVSLYWYRQALGQGPEFLTYFNYEAQQDKSGLPNDRFSAERPEGSISTLTIQRTEQRDSAMYRCASSLMAPGGSYEQYFGPGTRLTVT.

This sequence joins TRBV29-1 and TRBJ2-2, with a weak D call TRBD2 (6 bases). The CDR3 is 14 amino acids. Trimming stripped 4 bases from V and 0 bases from J, with 9 bases between. Germline CDR1 is SQVTM and CDR2 is ANQGSEA. CDR3 residues: CSVGAGTNTGELFF. The CDR3 bases are TGCAGCGTTGGCGCGGGAACGAACACCGGGGAGCTGTTTTTT.

This clone was picked up one time. The chain recombines TRBV2 with TRBJ2-6, with 8 bases identical to TRBD1. CDR3 length: 15 residues. V dropped 9 bases and J dropped 2; count of bases not matched to a gene: 6. The germline V gene has CDR1 SNHLY and CDR2 FYNNEI. DNA for the CDR3: TGTGCCAGGCAGGGGGCGCGGCCTGGGGCCAACGTCCTGACTTTC. Protein product: CARQGARPGANVLTF.

This chain connects TRBV6-6 to TRBJ2-1, with 8 bases matching TRBD2. Germline CDR1 MNHNY, CDR2 SVGAGI (reference sequence). This CDR3 region has 15 residues. V lost 2 bases, J lost 2 bases, and 2 bases stayed unmatched. The CDR3 protein is CASSYIGGAYNEQFF. The CDR3 coding sequence is TGTGCCAGCAGTTACATCGGGGGGGCCTACAATGAGCAGTTCTTC.